This TCR beta chain was retrieved from a study of T cell responses to AZD1222 COVID-19 vaccine. Study results and limitations: Repertoires were collected only later (after the peak T cell response had occurred). There were mostly white British donors and more females than males, and clonal diversity was possibly underestimated.

Libraries were prepared by immunoSEQ multiplex PCR; TCRdb keeps only in-frame clonotypes and omits some of them. The table shows around 89,000 clones, with just over 85% occurring only once. CDR3 length equals 14 residues. V dropped 4 bases and J dropped 6; count of bases not matched to a gene: 3. Germline CDR1 reads SNHLY; CDR2 reads FYNNEI. With respect to this clone: Its matching antigen is unknown.

The sequences come from peripheral blood, collected on day 0 of AZD1222 vaccination. V and J are TRBV2 and TRBJ2-3; 11 bases are shared with TRBD2. The clonotype comes from an adult in good health. CDR3: CASSVSSGRDTQYF. The CDR3 DNA reads as TGTGCCAGCAGTGTTTCTAGCGGGAGGGATACGCAGTATTTT. The full variable domain, its missing parts supplied by reference TRBV2 and TRBJ2-3, is EPEVTQTPSHQVTQMGQEVILRCVPISNHLYFYWYRQILGQKVEFLVSFYNNEISEKSEIFDDQFSVERPDGSNFTLKIRSTKLEDSAMYFCASSVSSGRDTQYFGPGTRLTVL.